This T cell receptor beta chain was sequenced in a study of beta chain features in type 1 diabetes. Of the isolated RNA, all was reverse transcribed, and so the sequenced material was expressed TCRB transcripts. TCRdb's copy holds only in-frame clones and misses some; the assay was immunoSEQ multiplex PCR. The data contain fewer than 350,000 clones, roughly 21% of them singletons. It was one heparinised blood draw, averaging about 120 mL, that each donor gave. This clone has just a few counts. The specimen was naive CD4+ T cells from blood. This receptor was obtained from a woman aged 18 to 35 in good health.

The CDR3 sequence is CAWSSGTLNTEAFF. In nucleotides, the CDR3 is TGTGCCTGGAGTTCCGGGACACTGAACACTGAAGCTTTCTTT. The rearrangement joins TRBV30 to TRBJ1-1; maybe TRBD1 (6 bases). CDR3 size: 14 residues. V was trimmed by 2 bases and J by 0 bases, leaving 10 bases between them. Germline-derived CDR1 and CDR2 are GTSNPN and SVGIG (reference sequence).